This TCR beta chain was observed in a study of shared clonotypes between healthy human individuals. About the study: Researchers assigned three CD4 naive, three CD4 memory, two CD8 naive and one CD8 memory plate to each donor.

The method was immunoSEQ multiplex PCR; TCRdb's version includes in-frame clones alone and lacks a portion of them. The sample carries 760,000 or so clones, about 96% recorded once. Points on this clone: Its antigen is undetermined.

CDR3 length: 13 amino acids. Germline V gene lookup returns CDR1 LNHDA and CDR2 SQIVND (reference sequence). Trimming removed 2 bases from V and 2 bases from J, with 3 bases in between. CD45RO-negative cells were positively selected for CCR7, leaving out terminally differentiated effector memory CD45RA+ cells. Study-level findings and limits: Shared clonotypes across all four donors exceeded non-shared ones in generation probability. Naive subsets typically showed greater estimated richness than memory subsets.

The material sequenced was naive CD8+ T cells sorted from blood. This TCR was recovered from a man younger than 40 in good health. The J gene is TRBJ2-2, the V gene TRBV19; D remains unclear. The CDR3 spells CASSITNTGELFF. The CDR3 DNA is TGTGCCAGTAGTATAACAAACACCGGGGAGCTGTTTTTT.